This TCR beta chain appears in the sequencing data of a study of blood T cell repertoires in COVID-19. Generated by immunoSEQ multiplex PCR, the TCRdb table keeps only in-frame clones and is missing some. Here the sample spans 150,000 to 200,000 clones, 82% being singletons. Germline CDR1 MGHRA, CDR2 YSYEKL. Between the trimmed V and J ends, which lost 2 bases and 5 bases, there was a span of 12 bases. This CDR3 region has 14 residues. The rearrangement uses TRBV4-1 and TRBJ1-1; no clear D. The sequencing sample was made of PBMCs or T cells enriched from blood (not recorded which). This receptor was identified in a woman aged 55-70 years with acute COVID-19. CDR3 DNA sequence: TGCGCCAGCAGCCAATTGAGGAGAAGAACTGAAGCTTTCTTT. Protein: CASSQLRRRTEAFF.